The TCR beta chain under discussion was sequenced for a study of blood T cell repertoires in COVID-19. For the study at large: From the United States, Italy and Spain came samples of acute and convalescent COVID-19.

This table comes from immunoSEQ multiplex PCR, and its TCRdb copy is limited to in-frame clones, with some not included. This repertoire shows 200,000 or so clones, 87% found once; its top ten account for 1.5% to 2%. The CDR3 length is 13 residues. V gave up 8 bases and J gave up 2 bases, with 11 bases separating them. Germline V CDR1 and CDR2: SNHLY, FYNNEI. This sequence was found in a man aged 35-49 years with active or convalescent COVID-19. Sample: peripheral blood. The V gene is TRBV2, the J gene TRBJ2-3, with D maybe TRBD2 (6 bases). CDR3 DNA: TGTGCCAGCGGCGGACTATTCACAGATACGCAGTATTTT. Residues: CASGGLFTDTQYF.